A selection of T cell receptor beta chains follows, all from one sample in a study of Tregs in tolerant kidney transplant recipients. Assay used: immunoSEQ multiplex PCR; TCRdb lists only in-frame clones, some missing. The sample contains under 300,000 clones, 84% of which appear only once. Sequencing input: CD4+ T cells from blood. The origin of the receptors is a human donor in good health. CDR3s include the opening cysteine and the closing phenylalanine or tryptophan. D genes are given only for firm matches. For some rows the clone size is stated as once, few or many, or as a class when expanded; others skip it.

cdr3_length	v_call	d_call	clone_size	j_call	cdr3_nt	cdr3_aa
16	TRBV6-5	-	-	TRBJ1-1	TGTGCCAGCAGTTACCGTTTGCAGGGCGAGGACACTGAAGCTTTCTTT	CASSYRLQGEDTEAFF
14	TRBV7-8	TRBD1	-	TRBJ1-2	TGTGCCAGCAGCCCCACGACAGGGTCACGTGGCTACACCTTC	CASSPTTGSRGYTF
14	TRBV6-5	TRBD1	-	TRBJ2-3	TGTGCCAGCAGTTCGACAGGGTTAGCAGATACGCAGTATTTT	CASSSTGLADTQYF
15	TRBV6-6	TRBD2	-	TRBJ2-1	TGTGCCACCCAGAGGACTAGCGGGGGGGCCGGTGAGCAGTTCTTC	CATQRTSGGAGEQFF
14	TRBV10-3	-	few	TRBJ2-5	TGTGCCATCAGTGAGTCCCGGGTCGGAGAGACCCAGTACTTC	CAISESRVGETQYF
15	TRBV19	-	-	TRBJ1-1	TGTGCCAGTTCGAGGGGACCGCAGAGGAACACTGAAGCTTTCTTT	CASSRGPQRNTEAFF
15	TRBV25-1	-	-	TRBJ2-7	TGTGCCAGCAGCGACCGGGACAAGAGCTCCTACGAGCAGTACTTC	CASSDRDKSSYEQYF
14	TRBV5-1	TRBD1	-	TRBJ1-2	TGCGCCAGCAGCGGGGACAGTACTGGATATGGCTACACCTTC	CASSGDSTGYGYTF
16	TRBV5-6	-	-	TRBJ1-5	TGTGCCAGCAGCTTGCTCAGGGGAAGAGGAAATCAGCCCCAGCATTTT	CASSLLRGRGNQPQHF
13	TRBV29-1	-	-	TRBJ1-1	TGCAGCGTTGTGAAGGGTCAGAACACTGAAGCTTTCTTT	CSVVKGQNTEAFF
12	TRBV2	-	-	TRBJ2-1	TGTGCCAGCAGACACGAGTGGAGTGAGCAGTTCTTC	CASRHEWSEQFF
13	TRBV2	-	-	TRBJ2-5	TGTGCCAGCACAATAGCGGCCCCGGAGACCCAGTACTTC	CASTIAAPETQYF
15	TRBV9	-	once	TRBJ1-2	TGTGCCAGCAGCGTAGATCCAGGGACCAACTATGGCTACACCTTC	CASSVDPGTNYGYTF
15	TRBV5-1	-	-	TRBJ1-6	TGCGCCAGCAGCTTTGAACAGGGCGCTGGTTCACCCCTCCACTTT	CASSFEQGAGSPLHF
16	TRBV4-1	-	-	TRBJ2-3	TGCGCCAGCAGCCAAGACGGGGGCGGACGCACAGATACGCAGTATTTT	CASSQDGGGRTDTQYF
18	TRBV5-1	TRBD2	-	TRBJ2-3	TGCGCCAGCAGCTTGGGAGGACTAGCGGGAGGGGTGACAGATACGCAGTATTTT	CASSLGGLAGGVTDTQYF
14	TRBV5-1	-	-	TRBJ1-1	TGCGCCAGCAGCCACGAGTGGGGGAGGACCGAAGCTTTCTTT	CASSHEWGRTEAFF
13	TRBV18	-	-	TRBJ1-1	TGTGCCAGCTCTCCTCAGGGGAACACTGAAGCTTTCTTT	CASSPQGNTEAFF
14	TRBV5-1	-	-	TRBJ2-3	TGCGCCAGCAGCTTGGTGAGCAGCACAGATACGCAGTATTTT	CASSLVSSTDTQYF
16	TRBV11-2	TRBD2	-	TRBJ2-7	TGTGCCAGCAGCTTAGATCGGGGGGAGGGCCTTTACGAGCAGTACTTC	CASSLDRGEGLYEQYF
14	TRBV30	TRBD1	-	TRBJ1-2	TGTGCCGGGACGCGGGACAGGGGGCTCTATGGCTACACCTTC	CAGTRDRGLYGYTF
11	TRBV6-6	-	few	TRBJ1-3	TGTGCCACACGGTCTGGAAACACCATATATTTT	CATRSGNTIYF
15	TRBV6-5	-	-	TRBJ1-2	TGTGCCAGCAGTTTCCAATGGGGTGGGAACTATGGCTACACCTTC	CASSFQWGGNYGYTF
15	TRBV2	TRBD2	-	TRBJ2-5	TGTGCCAGCAGTGACCGTAGCGGGTACCAAGAGACCCAGTACTTC	CASSDRSGYQETQYF
16	TRBV25-1	TRBD2	-	TRBJ2-1	TGTGCCAGCAGTGATCGGACTAGCGGGAGCATCGATGAGCAGTTCTTC	CASSDRTSGSIDEQFF
12	TRBV10-1	TRBD2	-	TRBJ2-1	TGCGCCAGTTCTAGCGGGAGTAGTGAGCAGTTCTTC	CASSSGSSEQFF
16	TRBV2	-	-	TRBJ1-2	TGTGCCATCCTTGAGGGTCCGGGACAATTACCAGTAGGCTACACCTTC	CAILEGPGQLPVGYTF
16	TRBV5-1	TRBD2	-	TRBJ2-7	TGCGCCAGCAGCTTGGGGTGCGGGGACGGGAGGTACGAGCAGTACTTC	CASSLGCGDGRYEQYF
14	TRBV18	-	-	TRBJ2-1	TGTGCCAGCTCACCAAGGGACGGCTACAATGAGCAGTTCTTC	CASSPRDGYNEQFF
18	TRBV9	TRBD2	-	TRBJ2-3	TGTGCCAGCAGCGTGGTAGGTAGCGGGGGTCCTAGCACAGATACGCAGTATTTT	CASSVVGSGGPSTDTQYF
15	TRBV11-2	-	-	TRBJ1-2	TGTGCCAGCAGCTTACAAGGACAGAGGTTCTATGGCTACACCTTC	CASSLQGQRFYGYTF
17	TRBV4-2	-	-	TRBJ1-1	TGTGCCAGCAGCCAATTACTACGAGGCAGGCTGAACACTGAAGCTTTCTTT	CASSQLLRGRLNTEAFF
15	TRBV25-1	-	-	TRBJ2-1	TGTGCCAGCAGTGTTCAGGGGGGCGGCTACAATGAGCAGTTCTTC	CASSVQGGGYNEQFF
17	TRBV11-3	-	-	TRBJ2-5	TGTGCCAGCAGCTTAGATCAGAGCATGGCGGTTCAAGAGACCCAGTACTTC	CASSLDQSMAVQETQYF
13	TRBV2	TRBD1	-	TRBJ2-7	TGTGCCAGCAGGTCGGGACAGAGCTACGAGCAGTACTTC	CASRSGQSYEQYF
16	TRBV19	TRBD2	once	TRBJ2-3	TGTGCCAGTAGTACGGGGATTAGCGGGGCGAGGGATACGCAGTATTTT	CASSTGISGARDTQYF
15	TRBV6-1	-	-	TRBJ2-3	TGTGCCAGCAGTAGCTTTAGTCTTAGCACAGATACGCAGTATTTT	CASSSFSLSTDTQYF
13	TRBV6-1	-	-	TRBJ1-1	TGTGCCAGCAGTGCGTTGGGGGACACTGAAGCTTTCTTT	CASSALGDTEAFF
14	TRBV18	-	-	TRBJ1-1	TGTGCCAGCTCACCTAGCCCAGGGGCCACTGAAGCTTTCTTT	CASSPSPGATEAFF
13	TRBV5-5	-	-	TRBJ2-3	TGTGCCAGCAGCGTGACAGCGGCAGATACGCAGTATTTT	CASSVTAADTQYF
17	TRBV15	-	-	TRBJ1-2	TGTGCCACCAGCAGAGCCCCGGGGGGGGCCCTTTATAATGGCTACACCTTC	CATSRAPGGALYNGYTF
14	TRBV6-6	-	-	TRBJ1-1	TGTGCCAGCACCGGGACCGGCATGAACACTGAAGCTTCCTTT	CASTGTGMNTEASF
13	TRBV11-2	-	-	TRBJ2-7	TGTGCCAGCAGCCCGGACCCTTACTACGAGCAGTACTTC	CASSPDPYYEQYF
16	TRBV5-1	-	few	TRBJ2-7	TGCGCCAGCAGCTTGAAGGCTAGCGTGAGCTCCTACGAGCAGTACTTC	CASSLKASVSSYEQYF
16	TRBV14	-	-	TRBJ1-1	TGTGCCAGCAGCCAAGTTACAGGGAGAATGAACACTGAAGCTTTCTTT	CASSQVTGRMNTEAFF
15	TRBV6-5	TRBD2	once	TRBJ2-7	TGTGCCAGCAGTTACCTGACTAGCGGGAGGTACGAGCAGTACTTC	CASSYLTSGRYEQYF
15	TRBV25-1	-	few	TRBJ1-4	TGTGCCAGCACTTCCCCGGGGCAGGGTGACGAAAAACTGTTTTTT	CASTSPGQGDEKLFF
12	TRBV30	TRBD1	-	TRBJ2-3	TGTGCCGGGGGACAGTACACAGATACGCAGTATTTT	CAGGQYTDTQYF
12	TRBV6-5	-	-	TRBJ2-5	TGTGCCAGCAGTTACTCGAGGGGGACCCAGTACTTC	CASSYSRGTQYF
15	TRBV18	-	-	TRBJ2-3	TGTGCCAGCTCACCCCCGACGAGGGGCACAGATACGCAGTATTTT	CASSPPTRGTDTQYF
19	TRBV11-3	-	-	TRBJ2-2	TGTGCCAGCAGCTTAGATCGGGGTCCGCTTCCCGGGTTGGCCGGGGAGCTGTTTTTT	CASSLDRGPLPGLAGELFF
13	TRBV27	-	few	TRBJ2-7	TGTGCCAGCAGTTCCCGGCTTTCCTACGAGCAGTACTTC	CASSSRLSYEQYF
13	TRBV6-1	-	-	TRBJ2-7	TGTGCCAGCACGGAACGGGTTGTCCGCGAGCAGTACTTC	CASTERVVREQYF
17	TRBV5-6	-	-	TRBJ1-5	TGTGCCAGCAGTCTCAAGACAGGCGTTAATAGCAATCAGCCCCAGCATTTT	CASSLKTGVNSNQPQHF
15	TRBV27	TRBD1	-	TRBJ2-6	TGTGCCAGCAGTGTAGGGGGCGCTGGGGCCAACGTCCTGACTTTC	CASSVGGAGANVLTF